This T cell receptor (beta chain) is drawn from a study of radiation and T cells in renal cell carcinoma. The time point denotes: blood 4 weeks post-SBRT, at nephrectomy. Treatment given: 15 Gy SBRT to primary tumor, nephrectomy 4 weeks later. This renal cell carcinoma was of the clear cell type. TCRdb's copy holds only in-frame clones and misses some; the assay was immunoSEQ multiplex PCR. The sample shows roughly 58,000 clones, over 60% of them seen only once. The CDR3 totals 17 residues. The ends were cut back, 6 bases at V and 6 bases at J, with 24 bases in the middle. CDR1 is WSHSY, CDR2 SAAADI, per germline.

The sample was blood, taken from a patient whose treatment included radiotherapy and nephrectomy. The J gene is TRBJ2-1, the V gene TRBV10-2, with D perhaps matching TRBD1 or TRBD2 (6 bases each). This clonotype was sampled from a man in his sixties with renal cell carcinoma. CDR3 coding DNA: TGCGCCAGCAGGAAGGGTAGCTTGTCGTCGGGGGCCAATGAGCAGTTCTTC. Translated: CASRKGSLSSGANEQFF.